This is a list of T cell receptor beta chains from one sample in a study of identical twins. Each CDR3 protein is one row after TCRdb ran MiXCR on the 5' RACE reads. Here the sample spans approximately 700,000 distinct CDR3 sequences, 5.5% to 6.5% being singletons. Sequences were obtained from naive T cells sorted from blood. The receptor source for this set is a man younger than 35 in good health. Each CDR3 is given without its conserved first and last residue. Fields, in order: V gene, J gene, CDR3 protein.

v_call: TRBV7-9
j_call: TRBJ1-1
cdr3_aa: ASSGAQGRVDTEAF

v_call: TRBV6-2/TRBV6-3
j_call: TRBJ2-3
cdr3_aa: ASSSPGAVAGTDTQY

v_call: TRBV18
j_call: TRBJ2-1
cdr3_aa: ASSLTVSNEQF

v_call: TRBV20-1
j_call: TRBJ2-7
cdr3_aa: SARSPRRDEQY

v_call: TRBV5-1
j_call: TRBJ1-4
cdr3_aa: ASSFGADEKLF

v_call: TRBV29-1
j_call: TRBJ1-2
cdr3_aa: SVQQIYGYT

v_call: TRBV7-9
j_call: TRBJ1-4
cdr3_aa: ASSLGSVAVAEKLF

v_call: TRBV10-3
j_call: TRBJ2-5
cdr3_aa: AARTGAQETQY

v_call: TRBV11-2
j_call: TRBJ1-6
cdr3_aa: ASSFQGAGSSYNSPLH

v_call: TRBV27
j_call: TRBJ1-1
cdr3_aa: ASSETRTREAF

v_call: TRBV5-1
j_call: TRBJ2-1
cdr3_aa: ASSLGGGEVNNEQF

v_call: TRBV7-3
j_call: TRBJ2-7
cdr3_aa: ASSLSGGYEQY

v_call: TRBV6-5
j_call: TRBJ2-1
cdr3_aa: ASSYSRPRDPYNEQF

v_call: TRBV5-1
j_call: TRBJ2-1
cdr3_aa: ASSIVDVTYNEQF

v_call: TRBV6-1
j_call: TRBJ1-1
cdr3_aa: ASKKTALNTEAF

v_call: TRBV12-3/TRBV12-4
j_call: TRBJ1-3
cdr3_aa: ASSLVRNTIY

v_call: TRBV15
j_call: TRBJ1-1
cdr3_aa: ATSRARGPPNTEAF

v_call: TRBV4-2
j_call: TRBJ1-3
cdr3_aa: ASSQDRTLAGNTIY

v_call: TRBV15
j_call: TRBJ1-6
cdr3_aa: ATSRGDESPLH

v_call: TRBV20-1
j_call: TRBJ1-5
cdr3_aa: SARDDWREADQPQH

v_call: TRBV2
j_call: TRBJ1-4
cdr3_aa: ASSGDRVDGTNEKLF

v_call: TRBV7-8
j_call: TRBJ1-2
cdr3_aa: ASSLGHGDYGYT

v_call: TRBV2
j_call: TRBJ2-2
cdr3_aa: ASRSSAGPGELF

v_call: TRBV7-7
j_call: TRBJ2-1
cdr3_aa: ASSRGNRGRISGPGSYNEQF

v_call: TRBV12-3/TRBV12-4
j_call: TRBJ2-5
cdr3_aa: ASSPGRFRDRKETQY

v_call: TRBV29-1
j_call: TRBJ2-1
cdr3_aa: SVDGRALDEQF

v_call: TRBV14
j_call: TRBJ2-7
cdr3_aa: ASSQAHEQY

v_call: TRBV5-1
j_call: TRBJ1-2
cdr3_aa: ASSLEGREGIGYT

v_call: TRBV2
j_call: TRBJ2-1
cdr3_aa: ASSERDVREF

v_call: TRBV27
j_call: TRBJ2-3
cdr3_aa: ASSLYYRPEADTQY

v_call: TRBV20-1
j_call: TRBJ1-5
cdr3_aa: SASVGGALSRQPQH

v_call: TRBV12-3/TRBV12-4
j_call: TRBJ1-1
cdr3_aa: ASSDTLQSTEAF

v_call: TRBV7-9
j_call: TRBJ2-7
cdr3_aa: ASSPPLSAYEQY

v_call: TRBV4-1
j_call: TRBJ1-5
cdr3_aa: ASSRPGQANQPQH

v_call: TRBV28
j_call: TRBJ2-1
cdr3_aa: ASSPGTHNEQF

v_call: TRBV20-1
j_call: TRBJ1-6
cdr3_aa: SAREGARNNSPLH

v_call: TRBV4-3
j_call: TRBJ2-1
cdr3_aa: ASSQKLADSYNEQF

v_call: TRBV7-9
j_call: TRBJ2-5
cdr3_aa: ASTRRGPPHQETQY

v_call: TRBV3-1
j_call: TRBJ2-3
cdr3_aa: ASSPWGAGVWTDTQY

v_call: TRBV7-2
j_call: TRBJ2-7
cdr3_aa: ASSLHLAGGDYEQY

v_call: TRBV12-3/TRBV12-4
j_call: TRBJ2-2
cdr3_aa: ASSFPRGELF

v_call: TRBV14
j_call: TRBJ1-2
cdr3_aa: ASSRLDSPNYGYT

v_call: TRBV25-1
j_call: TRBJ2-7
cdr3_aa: ASSARDRLAVEQY

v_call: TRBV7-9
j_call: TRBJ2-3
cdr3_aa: ASSLEGSGGRRDTQY

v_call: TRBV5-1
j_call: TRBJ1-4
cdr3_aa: ASSGTLDEKLF

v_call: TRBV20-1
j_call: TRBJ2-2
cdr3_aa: SARVTLNTGELF

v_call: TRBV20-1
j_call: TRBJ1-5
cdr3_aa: SAVDRPNQPQH

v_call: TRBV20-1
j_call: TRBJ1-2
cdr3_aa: SARARDGYT

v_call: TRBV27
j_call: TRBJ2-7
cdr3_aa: ASSSGQRLGEQY

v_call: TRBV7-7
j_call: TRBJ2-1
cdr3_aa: ASSPAGLAGVSSNEQF

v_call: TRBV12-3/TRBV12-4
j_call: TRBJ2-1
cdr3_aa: ASHGGYNEQF

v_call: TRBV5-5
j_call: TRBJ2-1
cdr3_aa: ASTTGNEQF

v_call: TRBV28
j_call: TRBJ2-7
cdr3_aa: AIDRVYEQY

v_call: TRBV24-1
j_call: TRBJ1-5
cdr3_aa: ATSDRSEGSNQPQH

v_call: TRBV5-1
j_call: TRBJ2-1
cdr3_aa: ASSFLGLAGEKVQF

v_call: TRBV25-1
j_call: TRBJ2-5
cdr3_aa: ASSEGGGRRLAGQETQY

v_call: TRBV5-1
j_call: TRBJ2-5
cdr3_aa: ASSLRQGGKIETQY

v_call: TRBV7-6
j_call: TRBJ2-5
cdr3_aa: ASSLRSGQETQY